This T cell receptor beta chain was profiled in a study of shared clonotypes between healthy human individuals. General study results and limits: Memory subsets had estimated richness that was generally smaller than that of naive subsets.

On this clone: Its antigen is still unknown.

CDR3 length equals 17 residues. Germline CDR1 MGHRA, CDR2 YSYEKL. V shed 1 base and J 2 bases; nucleotides not matched to a gene: 6. The assay was carried out at the deep level. Authors' analysis steps: Sequence data from immunoSEQ were junction-only and lacked quality scores; consequently, filtering differed. Assay used: immunoSEQ multiplex PCR; TCRdb lists only in-frame clones, some missing. From that table come the V and J calls and clone size; the DNA was used to work out D and trimming. The table lists 2 million to 2.5 million clones, roughly 92% of them singletons. This clonotype originated in a young man in good health. Some clones in this sample may be carry-over from other donors' samples. The rearrangement uses TRBV4-1 and TRBJ2-3, with 10 bases matching TRBD2. Material: naive CD4+ T cells from PBMCs. Indicated subset: CD45RA+ positively selected. The CDR3 is CASSQGRTSGLTDTQYF. The CDR3 nucleotides read TGCGCCAGCAGCCAAGGCCGGACTAGCGGACTCACAGATACGCAGTATTTT.